This TCR beta chain was obtained from a study of blood T cell repertoires in COVID-19. At the level of the study: The United States, Italy and Spain were the sources of the acute and convalescent COVID-19 samples. In each case, the material was cDNA or gDNA derived from T cells, B-cell-depleted T cells, or PBMCs.

Some clones are missing from TCRdb's copy, which holds only in-frame ones; the method was immunoSEQ multiplex PCR. Among about 160,000 clones listed, just over 90% were seen once. Seattle-derived patients entered the study during active infection and were followed longitudinally. Losses at the gene ends were 6 bases for V and 3 bases for J; bases not matched to a gene: 2. The CDR3 covers 15 residues. In germline, CDR1 is SNHLY, CDR2 FYNNEI. The rearrangement uses TRBV2 and TRBJ2-2, with 12 bases that match TRBD1. Specimen: peripheral blood. This TCR derives from a woman in her sixties or seventies with COVID-19, enrolled during active disease. In DNA, the CDR3 is TGTGCCAGCAGCGGGACAGGGGGCCACACCGGGGAGCTGTTTTTT. Residues: CASSGTGGHTGELFF.